This entry lists 21 T cell receptor beta chains sequenced from one sample in a study of Graves' ophthalmopathy and Graves' hyperthyroidism. Amplification of the TCR beta CDR3 regions used RNA transcripts (as template). Amplification began with first-round RT-PCR using HTBI primers, then second-round multiplex PCR was performed. TCRdb reprocessed the multiplex PCR reads via MiXCR and lists one record per CDR3 protein. Of about 400,000 distinct CDR3 sequences listed, 15% to 20% are singletons. Sequencing used peripheral blood. The receptor set was obtained from a woman aged 18-35 years with Graves' ophthalmopathy.

This clonotype occurred many times. The chain joins TRBV7-2 to TRBJ1-1; D unresolved. Trimming left V 4 bases short and J 8 bases short, with 8 bases between. This CDR3 is 11 amino acids long. Germline CDR1 is SGHTA and CDR2 is FQGNSA. The CDR3 region has the DNA TGTGCCAGCAGCTCCCCCATGGAAGCTTTCTTT. As protein: CASSSPMEAFF.

This clonotype was seen ten or more times. The CDR3 protein is CASSWSGGPETQYF. In DNA, the CDR3 is TGCGCCAGCAGCTGGTCCGGGGGCCCAGAGACCCAGTACTTC. The chain couples TRBV4-1 to TRBJ2-5, with D possibly called TRBD1 or TRBD2 (6 bases each). Germline V gene sequence: CDR1 MGHRA, CDR2 YSYEKL. The CDR3 sequence is 14 residues long. With 5 bases removed from V and 4 bases from J, the gap between germline ends came to 14 bases.

The J gene is TRBJ2-7, the V gene TRBV12-3 or TRBV12-4; no firm D call. The length of the CDR3 is 14 residues. V was shortened by 3 bases and J by 2 bases, with 11 bases between the two germline ends. The CDR3 DNA sequence: TGTGCCAGCAGTTTGATGGGAACGGCCTACGAGCAGTACTTC. It codes for CASSLMGTAYEQYF.

This clonotype was seen repeatedly, ten times or more. V and J are TRBV9 and TRBJ1-6, with D uncertain. V was pared by 0 bases and J by 9 bases, with 13 bases between. This CDR3 has 15 amino acids. Germline V gene sequence: CDR1 SGDLS, CDR2 YYNGEE. CDR3 nucleotide sequence: TGTGCCAGCAGCGTAGCTAGGGCAAGAGGTTCACCCCTCCACTTT. Translated: CASSVARARGSPLHF.

This clonotype was counted ten times or more. The V call is TRBV11-2, the J call TRBJ2-7, with D possibly being TRBD2 (6 bases). Between the trimmed V and J ends, which lost 6 bases and 5 bases, there was a span of 17 bases. This CDR3 spans 14 amino acids. Germline V CDR1 and CDR2: SGHAT, FQNNGV. The CDR3 nucleotides read TGTGCCAGCAGTAATTATGGAGGGTACGACGAGCAGTACTTC. Its protein product is CASSNYGGYDEQYF.

Ten or more counts support this clonotype. The chain employs TRBV4-1 and TRBJ1-1, with D possibly matching TRBD1 (5 bases). Germline CDR1 is MGHRA and CDR2 is YSYEKL. The V and J ends lost 3 bases and 1 base respectively, with 15 bases between them. The CDR3 sequence is 16 residues long. The CDR3 DNA sequence: TGCGCCAGCAGCCACAGATTCGGGACGGAGAACACTGAAGCTTTCTTT. Translation gives CASSHRFGTENTEAFF.

This clonotype has a handful of counts. A much larger clone lies one base from this, so it may be a read error. This chain links TRBV12-3 or TRBV12-4 with TRBJ1-5; D is perhaps TRBD1 (6 bases). This CDR3 spans 13 amino acids. This CDR3 is CGSRRQGNQPQHF. CDR3 DNA sequence: TGTGGCAGCAGGAGACAGGGCAATCAGCCCCAGCATTTT.

This clonotype was counted many times. V is TRBV6-1 and J is TRBJ1-6, with TRBD1 as a possible D gene (5 bases). Between the trimmed V and J ends, which lost 5 bases and 10 bases, there was a span of 18 bases. The CDR3 contains 15 residues. Germline V gene lookup returns CDR1 MNHNS and CDR2 SASEGT. The CDR3 spells CASSRGVGVDSPLHF. DNA of the CDR3: TGTGCCAGCAGTCGCGGCGTAGGGGTGGACTCACCCCTCCACTTT.

The chain couples TRBV6-5 to TRBJ2-7; 7 nucleotides agree with TRBD2. Germline V CDR1 and CDR2: MNHEY, SVGAGI. CDR3 length: 17 amino acids. The V and J ends lost 2 bases and 3 bases, in that order; junction bases with no gene match: 13. The CDR3 DNA reads TGTGCCAGCAGTTACAGATACCCCAGCGGGACTAACTACGAGCAGTACTTC. Amino acids: CASSYRYPSGTNYEQYF.

This clonotype was seen many times. The V and J genes are TRBV12-3 or TRBV12-4 and TRBJ2-7, with no clear D. V was cut by 0 bases and J by 12 bases, with 12 bases left in between. The CDR3 consists of 12 residues. The CDR3 spells CASSLAVYGMYF. The CDR3 DNA follows: TGTGCCAGCAGTTTAGCGGTATATGGGATGTACTTC.

This clonotype was observed many times. This sequence joins TRBV10-3 and TRBJ1-2; perhaps TRBD1 as D (6 bases). The CDR3 is 13 amino acids. V shed 6 bases and J shed 3 bases, with 11 bases lying between them. From germline, CDR1 is ENHRY and CDR2 SYGVKD. For the CDR3, the DNA is TGTGCCATCAGCCTACAGGGTGACTATGGCTACACCTTC. Its protein is CAISLQGDYGYTF.

This clonotype has a count of ten or more. This chain links TRBV6-5 with TRBJ1-5; D not resolved. The V end was cut by 5 bases, the J end by 4 bases, with 18 bases between. Germline lookup yields CDR1 MNHEY and CDR2 SVGAGI. This CDR3 is built from 16 residues. The CDR3 here is CASSLGRHGRNQPQHF. DNA of the CDR3: TGTGCCAGCAGTCTTGGACGGCATGGGCGTAATCAGCCCCAGCATTTT.

This clonotype was found many times. The rearrangement links TRBV30 to TRBJ1-3; 8 bases line up with TRBD1. Germline trimming cut 3 bases from V and 5 bases from J; bases unmatched to any gene: 6. CDR1 is GTSNPN, CDR2 SVGIG, per germline (reference sequence). The CDR3 is 14 residues long. CDR3 nucleotide sequence: TGTGCCTGGAGAACGGACAGGGTGCGAAACACCATATATTTT. It translates to CAWRTDRVRNTIYF. Full variable domain (missing parts from reference TRBV30 and TRBJ1-3): SQTIHQWPATLVQPVGSPLSLECTVEGTSNPNLYWYRQAAGRGLQLLFYSVGIGQISSEVPQNLSASRPQDRQFILSSKKLLLSDSGFYLCAWRTDRVRNTIYFGEGSWLTVV.

This clonotype was counted ten times or more. V and J are TRBV12-3 or TRBV12-4 and TRBJ2-7, with D unresolved. Deletions cut 8 bases from V and 2 bases from J, with 19 bases between. The CDR3 totals 15 residues. The chain's CDR3 is CASALQRGPTYEQYF. The DNA for the CDR3 is TGTGCCAGCGCCCTCCAGAGAGGACCTACCTACGAGCAGTACTTC.

This clonotype was counted many times. This chain joins TRBV12-3 or TRBV12-4 and TRBJ2-2, with no clear D. Trimming pared 3 bases from V and 5 bases from J, leaving 10 bases between. The CDR3 has 14 amino acids. CDR3 in DNA: TGTGCCAGCAGTTTCGGGCAGCTGACCGGGGAGCTGTTTTTT. Its translation is CASSFGQLTGELFF.

This clonotype showed up many times. The V and J genes are TRBV12-3 or TRBV12-4 and TRBJ2-4; D is possibly TRBD1 (6 bases). The ends were cut back, 4 bases at V and 5 bases at J, with 15 bases in the middle. The CDR3 contains 15 residues. The CDR3 DNA is TGTGCCAGCAGTTCCAGGGGCCGGGGACAAAACATTCAGTACTTC. Encoded protein: CASSSRGRGQNIQYF.

This rearrangement joins TRBV28 to TRBJ2-7; 8 bases align to TRBD2. Germline-derived CDR1 and CDR2 are MDHEN and SYDVKM. The CDR3 is made up of 14 amino acids. With V trimmed by 3 bases and J by 5 bases, 6 bases remained unmatched. The CDR3 loop is CASSLFGRGNEQYF. The CDR3 DNA follows: TGTGCCAGCAGTTTGTTCGGGAGGGGCAACGAGCAGTACTTC.

This clonotype was counted many times. The rearrangement joins TRBV30 to TRBJ2-2; D is perhaps TRBD2 (5 bases). V lost 3 bases, J lost 7 bases, and 15 bases lay in between. The CDR3 sequence is 14 residues long. Germline-derived CDR1 and CDR2 are GTSNPN and SVGIG (reference sequence). This CDR3 is CAWREKGSGGELFF. CDR3 nucleotides: TGTGCCTGGAGGGAGAAAGGGAGCGGCGGGGAGCTGTTTTTT.

J is TRBJ1-2 and V is TRBV6-1; TRBD1 matches 7 bases. CDR3 length: 16 amino acids. Per the germline V gene, CDR1 is MNHNS and CDR2 is SASEGT. Germline trimming cut 6 bases from V and 4 bases from J; bases unmatched to any gene: 14. CDR3 sequence (DNA): TGTGCCAGCAGCGGGGCCGCCAGGGGGAACGGCTATGGCTACACCTTC. It yields the protein CASSGAARGNGYGYTF.

Ten or more counts support this clonotype. This chain uses TRBV5-1 with TRBJ2-7; D possibly matches TRBD1 or TRBD2 (5 bases each). V was pared by 0 bases and J by 0 bases, with 10 bases between. CDR1 SGHRS and CDR2 YFSETQ come from the germline V gene. The CDR3 length is 15 residues. The CDR3 DNA follows: TGCGCCAGCAGCTTGGCGGGACCGCGCTCCTACGAGCAGTACTTC. Its protein product is CASSLAGPRSYEQYF.

This clonotype was seen at least ten times. CDR3 nucleotide sequence: TGTGCCAGCAAGGACAGGGGGCCGGGAAACATTCAGTACTTC. It is translated as CASKDRGPGNIQYF. The J gene is TRBJ2-4, the V gene TRBV12-3 or TRBV12-4; 11 bases line up with TRBD1. V was pared by 7 bases and J by 6 bases, with 5 bases of the junction left unmatched. The CDR3 runs 14 residues.